This is a list of T cell receptor beta chains from one sample in a study of Graves' ophthalmopathy and Graves' hyperthyroidism. TCRdb analysed the multiplex PCR reads with MiXCR anew, one entry per CDR3 protein. The top ten clones hold 2.5% to 3% of a sample with hundreds of thousands of distinct CDR3 sequences, roughly 21% of them seen once. The sample consisted of peripheral blood. The receptors come from a woman younger than 35 with stable Graves' hyperthyroidism. CDR3s include the opening cysteine and the closing phenylalanine or tryptophan. Each record gives: D gene, clone size, J gene, V gene, CDR3 protein, CDR3 DNA. The D gene is left open where the match is weak. Clone size is given for some rows only: seen once, a few or many times, or a class if the clone is expanded.

TRBD1 NA TRBJ1-1 TRBV29-1 CSVEGYTGARTEAFF TGCAGCGTTGAGGGTTACACAGGGGCGAGGACTGAAGCTTTCTTT
NA many TRBJ2-7 TRBV9 CASSVDPANEQYF TGTGCCAGCAGCGTAGATCCCGCAAACGAGCAGTACTTC
NA few TRBJ1-5 TRBV6-1 CASSEPFRPQHF TGTGCCAGCAGTGAACCGTTTCGGCCCCAGCATTTT
TRBD1 many TRBJ1-1 TRBV10-3 CAISDGQGADEAFF TGTGCCATCAGTGACGGACAGGGGGCGGATGAAGCTTTCTTT
TRBD2 many TRBJ2-7 TRBV12-3/TRBV12-4 CASSSRLADEQYF TGTGCCAGCAGTTCTAGACTAGCGGACGAGCAGTACTTC
NA many TRBJ2-7 TRBV13 CASSLMASYEQYF TGTGCCAGCAGCTTAATGGCCAGCTACGAGCAGTACTTC
TRBD1 many TRBJ1-1 TRBV10-3 CAISESRGQRTFF TGTGCCATCAGTGAGTCGAGGGGGCAGAGAACTTTCTTT
NA many TRBJ1-5 TRBV5-1 CASSLSGGPYSNQPQHF TGCGCCAGCAGCTTGTCGGGGGGACCCTATAGCAATCAGCCCCAGCATTTT
NA many TRBJ2-5 TRBV5-1 CASSLEGPIGEETQYF TGCGCCAGCAGCTTGGAAGGACCCATCGGCGAAGAGACCCAGTACTTC
NA NA TRBJ2-5 TRBV19 CASSARTAKETQYF TGTGCCAGTAGTGCCCGGACGGCTAAAGAGACCCAGTACTTC
NA many TRBJ1-1 TRBV6-5 CASSSGGKSEAFF TGTGCCAGCAGCAGCGGGGGAAAGTCTGAAGCTTTCTTT
NA many TRBJ1-1 TRBV6-5 CASSYKQSHTEAFF TGTGCCAGCAGTTACAAACAGAGCCACACTGAAGCTTTCTTT
NA NA TRBJ2-5 TRBV24-1 CATSEPGTLETQYF TGTGCCACCAGTGAACCGGGGACTCTGGAGACCCAGTACTTC
NA many TRBJ2-5 TRBV25-1 CASSDGSGPQETQYF TGTGCCAGCAGTGACGGATCGGGGCCTCAAGAGACCCAGTACTTC
NA many TRBJ2-4 TRBV20-1 CSARDDSAEKNIKYF TGCAGTGCTAGAGATGATTCGGCAGAGAAAAACATTAAGTACTTC
NA many TRBJ1-1 TRBV6-1 CASSDRAGEAFF TGTGCCAGCAGTGACAGGGCTGGTGAAGCTTTCTTT
NA many TRBJ2-5 TRBV11-2 CASRRGTQYF TGTGCCAGCAGACGAGGGACCCAGTACTTC
NA many TRBJ2-5 TRBV24-1 CATSENRDQETQYF TGTGCCACCAGTGAAAACAGGGACCAAGAGACCCAGTACTTC
NA many TRBJ1-1 TRBV6-4 CASSDLRTDLRTEAFF TGTGCCAGCAGTGACCTCCGGACCGACCTGAGGACTGAAGCTTTCTTT
NA many TRBJ1-6 TRBV6-1 CASSEAQSPLHF TGTGCCAGCAGTGAAGCGCAGTCACCCCTCCACTTT
TRBD1 many TRBJ1-2 TRBV19 CASRLTGGGYTF TGTGCCAGTAGACTAACAGGGGGCGGCTACACCTTC
NA many TRBJ1-2 TRBV11-2 CASSSIQGRSYGYTF TGTGCCAGCAGCTCAATACAGGGTCGAAGCTATGGCTACACCTTC
NA many TRBJ1-3 TRBV5-5 CASRWDTYSGNTIYF TGTGCCAGCAGGTGGGACACCTACTCTGGAAACACCATATATTTT
NA NA TRBJ1-3 TRBV6-5 CASSLGRGANTIYF TGTGCCAGCAGTTTGGGCAGGGGCGCTAACACCATATATTTT
NA many TRBJ1-2 TRBV13 CASSLGRAVYGYTF TGTGCCAGCAGCTTAGGGCGGGCCGTCTATGGCTACACCTTC
NA NA TRBJ2-3 TRBV18 CASSPYTSDTQYF TGTGCCAGCTCACCTTATACCTCAGATACGCAGTATTTT
TRBD1 few TRBJ2-7 TRBV7-8 CASSGAWDRVDEQYF TGTGCCAGCAGCGGAGCTTGGGACAGGGTGGACGAGCAGTACTTC
TRBD2 many TRBJ2-7 TRBV7-2 CASSLATSGRSIDYEQYF TGTGCCAGCAGCTTAGCGACTAGCGGGAGGAGTATTGACTACGAGCAGTACTTC
TRBD2 many TRBJ2-5 TRBV6-1 CASSTRGLAAIYF TGTGCCAGCAGCACAAGGGGACTAGCGGCCATTTACTTC
TRBD2 many TRBJ2-7 TRBV6-5 CASSRLAGEYFSYEQYF TGTGCCAGCAGCAGACTAGCGGGAGAATATTTTTCCTACGAGCAGTACTTC
NA many TRBJ2-6 TRBV24-1 CATSDAGSSGANVLTF TGTGCCACCAGTGATGCGGGGAGCTCTGGGGCCAACGTCCTGACTTTC
TRBD2 many TRBJ2-5 TRBV6-1 CASSRGVRGQETQYF TGTGCCAGCAGTCGGGGGGTTCGCGGCCAAGAGACCCAGTACTTC
TRBD1 many TRBJ2-5 TRBV28 CASSQIHFPGQEETQYF TGTGCCAGCAGTCAAATTCACTTTCCGGGACAGGAAGAGACCCAGTACTTC
NA many TRBJ1-2 TRBV15 CATSRQGERNTF TGTGCCACCAGCAGACAGGGAGAAAGAAACACCTTC
NA few TRBJ2-3 TRBV5-6 CASSLGGSGYTDTQYF TGTGCCAGCAGCTTGGGTGGGAGTGGATACACAGATACGCAGTATTTT